What follows are 12 T cell receptor beta chains derived from one specimen sequenced in a study of T cells after yellow fever vaccination (dated by TCRdb to between 2018 and 2021). Libraries were built with 5' RACE. These reads were obtained on an Illumina HiSeq 2500. TCRdb reanalyzed the raw reads on its own, using fastp at Q25 for trimming and MiXCR for clone calling, and kept in-frame beta chains. Identical CDR3 protein sequences are pooled into one entry, listed with their most common genes and DNA. The sample data list 150,000 to 200,000 distinct CDR3 sequences, and 6% to 7.5% of these were observed just once. Of the sample, approximately 2.5% falls within the top ten clones. What the treatment or condition label conveys for this sample: live attenuated yellow fever vaccine strain. The source was CD4+ T cells sorted from PBMCs, collected about 5 days after the first yellow fever vaccination. Receptor source: a man aged 18 to 29 who received the YFV17D yellow fever vaccine.

The CDR3: CASRTSGGAYNEQFF. The CDR3 nucleotides read TGTGCCAGCAGGACTAGCGGGGGGGCATACAATGAGCAGTTCTTC. The chain carries TRBV12-3 or TRBV12-4 and TRBJ2-1, with 14 bases lining up with TRBD2. The trim removed 6 bases at V and 4 bases at J, leaving 2 bases unmatched. The CDR3 covers 15 residues.

This clonotype was seen repeatedly, ten times or more. V usage is TRBV7-9 and J usage is TRBJ2-3, with D perhaps TRBD2 (6 bases). The CDR3 extends over 15 amino acids. Germline assignment: CDR1 SEHNR and CDR2 FQNEAQ (reference sequence). The V end was cut by 4 bases, the J end by 0 bases, with 11 bases between. The CDR3 sequence: CASSSLAESTDTQYF. The CDR3 nucleotides read TGTGCCAGCAGCTCATTAGCGGAGAGCACAGATACGCAGTATTTT.

A remark on this clonotype: A much larger clone is a single base away; this may be a read error. V is TRBV4-1 and J is TRBJ2-1; perhaps D is TRBD1 or TRBD2 (5 bases each). Germline lookup yields CDR1 MGHRA and CDR2 YSYEKL. V dropped 3 bases and J dropped 7 bases, with 16 bases sitting between them. This CDR3 comprises 15 residues. CDR3 sequence (DNA): TGCGCCAGCAGCCACCCCTTAATCAGGGAGAATGAGCAGTTCTTC. Translated: CASSHPLIRENEQFF.

The chain links TRBV6-2 or TRBV6-3 to TRBJ2-3; TRBD2 is a possible D gene (7 bases). CDR1 MNHEY and CDR2 SVGEGT come from the germline V gene. The CDR3 is 17 residues long. V was clipped by 5 bases and J by 2 bases, with 20 bases between them. CDR3 region: CASSTAVGGGYTDTQYF. CDR3 sequence (DNA): TGTGCCAGCAGTACCGCCGTGGGCGGGGGCTACACAGATACGCAGTATTTT.

Many counts were recorded for this clonotype. This chain joins TRBV20-1 and TRBJ2-4, with 7 bases lining up with TRBD2. CDR3 length equals 13 residues. Germline V gene sequence: CDR1 DFQATT, CDR2 SNEGSKA (reference sequence). V dropped 2 bases and J dropped 6; count of bases not matched to a gene: 4. The CDR3 reads CSARWRGTNIQYF. CDR3 nucleotide sequence: TGCAGTGCTAGATGGCGGGGGACAAACATTCAGTACTTC.

The chain links TRBV4-2 to TRBJ2-3, with 8 positions matching TRBD2. The CDR3 spans 16 residues. Trimming took 0 bases from V and 3 from J; bases not matched to a gene: 5. Looked up from germline, CDR1 is LGHNA and CDR2 is YNFKEQ. DNA for the CDR3: TGTGCCAGCAGCCAAGATCCCCGGGGGGGAACAGATACGCAGTATTTT. As protein: CASSQDPRGGTDTQYF.

This clonotype was seen repeatedly, ten times or more. This sequence joins TRBV3-1 and TRBJ2-3; D is possibly TRBD1 (7 bases). V was shortened by 2 bases and J by 4 bases, with 13 bases between the two germline ends. Germline CDR1 and CDR2: LGHDT and YNNKEL (reference sequence). The CDR3 has 15 residues. For the CDR3, the DNA is TGTGCCAGCAGCCAACTCGGCAGGGGGGCAGATACGCAGTATTTT. This translates into CASSQLGRGADTQYF.

This clonotype has a count of ten or more. The rearrangement joins TRBV5-5 to TRBJ2-7; no reliable D call. In germline, CDR1 is SGHKS, CDR2 YYEKEE (reference sequence). The CDR3 is 15 residues long. Trimming removed 0 bases from V and 2 bases from J, with 12 bases in between. The DNA for the CDR3 is TGTGCCAGCAGCTTGGCCGTGGCCGAACCCTACGAGCAGTACTTC. This gives the protein CASSLAVAEPYEQYF.

This clonotype was recorded many times. Here the CDR3 DNA reads TGCGCCAGCAGCCAGGTTGGACAGTCCTATGGCTACACCTTC. Translating gives CASSQVGQSYGYTF. V is TRBV5-1 and J is TRBJ1-2, with D maybe TRBD1 (6 bases). The CDR3 spans 14 residues. V was pared by 4 bases and J by 4 bases, with 14 bases between. Germline V gene sequence: CDR1 SGHRS, CDR2 YFSETQ.

This clonotype was seen repeatedly, ten times or more. The chain combines TRBV12-3 or TRBV12-4 with TRBJ1-5, with a tentative D call TRBD1 (5 bases). The germline V and J ends were trimmed by 2 bases and 5 bases, with 13 bases remaining between them. CDR3 size: 15 residues. In DNA, the CDR3 is TGTGCCAGCAGTTTACAAGGAGGGGTGGATCAGCCCCAGCATTTT. Translated, it gives CASSLQGGVDQPQHF.

This clonotype appeared many times. This chain links TRBV5-6 with TRBJ2-7, with no clear D. This CDR3 has 12 amino acids. V lost 2 bases and J 9 bases, leaving 12 bases between the germline ends. The germline V gene has CDR1 SGHDT and CDR2 YYEEEE. Here the CDR3 DNA reads TGTGCCAGCAGCTTTCGGCACACCGGGCAGTACGTC. Its protein is CASSFRHTGQYV.

This clonotype was observed at least ten times. This chain joins TRBV2 and TRBJ2-5, with D perhaps TRBD2 (5 bases). Germline CDR1 reads SNHLY; CDR2 reads FYNNEI. The CDR3 totals 17 residues. V was shortened by 1 base and J by 1 base, with 16 bases between the two germline ends. CDR3 region: CASSEGGSWGAQETQYF. The CDR3 region has the DNA TGTGCCAGCAGTGAAGGGGGTTCTTGGGGAGCCCAAGAGACCCAGTACTTC.